These 31 T cell receptor beta chains were all obtained from the same sample, sequenced in a study of identical twins. TCRdb itself ran the 5' RACE reads through MiXCR, one entry per CDR3 protein. The table has approximately 500,000 distinct CDR3 sequences, roughly 26% seen once. Another study also made use of these data, one on T cells expressing NK-cell markers.

The sample taken for sequencing was CD4+ T cells sorted from blood. The receptors come from a woman between 18 and 29 years old in good health.

This clonotype turned up a few times. This chain uses TRBV15 with TRBJ1-6; D remains unclear. Trimming took off 5 bases at V and 4 bases at J, with 6 bases between the two ends. Germline values: CDR1 LNHNV, CDR2 YYDKDF (reference sequence). This CDR3 contains 13 residues. The CDR3 DNA reads TGTGCCACCAGCTGGAGTTATAATTCACCCCTCCACTTT. Translating gives CATSWSYNSPLHF.

J is TRBJ2-6 and V is TRBV21-1; the table gives TRBD1 as D, unverified against the DNA. TRBV21-1 constitutes a pseudogene. The length of the CDR3 is 16 residues. The CDR3 DNA follows: TGTGCCAGCAGTTTCCCTTCAGGGTCTGGGGCCAACGTCCTGACTTTC. Protein product: CASSFPSGSGANVLTF.

This clonotype came up a few times. This rearrangement joins TRBV5-1 to TRBJ2-5; no definite D call. V lost 4 bases, J lost 1 base, and 14 bases lay in between. Germline CDR1 SGHRS, CDR2 YFSETQ. There are 15 residues in the CDR3. The CDR3 spells CASSGLAWGQETQYF. In DNA, the CDR3 is TGCGCCAGCAGCGGGTTAGCCTGGGGCCAAGAGACCCAGTACTTC.

The chain employs TRBV14 and TRBJ2-2, with D perhaps TRBD1 or TRBD2 (5 bases each). The V end lost 1 base, the J end lost 6 bases, and 9 bases lay between the germline ends. The CDR3 has 14 residues. CDR1 and CDR2 (germline): SGHDN, FVKESK. The CDR3: CASSQARGSGELFF. CDR3 nucleotide sequence: TGTGCCAGCAGCCAAGCTCGGGGCTCCGGGGAGCTGTTTTTT.

This clonotype was detected only a few times. The chain employs TRBV7-9 and TRBJ1-4; D possibly corresponds to TRBD1 (6 bases). From germline, CDR1 is SEHNR and CDR2 FQNEAQ (reference sequence). V shed 6 bases and J shed 2 bases, with 13 bases lying between them. CDR3 length: 15 residues. CDR3 amino acids: CASSSGVKTNEKLFF. CDR3 DNA: TGTGCCAGCAGTTCAGGGGTTAAGACTAATGAAAAACTGTTTTTT.

The V gene is TRBV4-2, the J gene TRBJ2-1, with 9 bases lining up with TRBD2. Germline V lookup: CDR1 LGHNA, CDR2 YNFKEQ. This CDR3 has 16 residues. J was trimmed by 5 bases and V by 0 bases; bases with no gene match: 5. The CDR3: CASSQDRERGDNEQFF. In nucleotides, the CDR3 is TGTGCCAGCAGCCAAGATCGCGAGCGGGGGGACAATGAGCAGTTCTTC.

The chain joins TRBV20-1 to TRBJ2-4; D remains unclear. CDR1 and CDR2 from the germline V gene are DFQATT and SNEGSKA (reference sequence). The CDR3 is 15 amino acids. With 3 bases removed from V and 1 base from J, the gap between germline ends came to 13 bases. CDR3: CSARGEQPAKNIQYF. DNA for the CDR3: TGCAGTGCTAGGGGTGAGCAGCCCGCCAAAAACATTCAGTACTTC.

The chain is built from TRBV6-1 and TRBJ2-7, with TRBD1 as a possible D gene (5 bases). The V gene's germline CDR1 is MNHNS and CDR2 SASEGT. The V end lost 6 bases, the J end lost 2 bases, and 14 bases lay between the germline ends. The CDR3 covers 14 residues. In DNA form, the CDR3 reads TGTGCCAGCAGCGCCAGGGCGCTGACCTACGAGCAGTACTTC. Translation gives CASSARALTYEQYF.

The rearrangement joins TRBV20-1 to TRBJ1-2, with 8 bases matching TRBD1. After removal of 5 bases from V and 3 bases from J, the junction contained 5 bases not matched to a gene. This CDR3 is built from 13 residues. Germline V CDR1 and CDR2: DFQATT, SNEGSKA (reference sequence). This CDR3 reads CSAQTGVYYGYTF. The DNA of the CDR3 is TGCAGTGCTCAGACAGGGGTCTACTATGGCTACACCTTC.

The chain couples TRBV20-1 to TRBJ2-1; 8 bases are a match to TRBD1. The CDR3 is 16 amino acids. CDR1 and CDR2 from the germline V gene are DFQATT and SNEGSKA (reference sequence). J was trimmed by 2 bases and V by 2 bases; bases with no gene match: 8. CDR3 sequence: CSARSSMTGAYNEQFF. The CDR3 DNA reads TGCAGTGCTAGAAGTAGTATGACAGGGGCCTACAATGAGCAGTTCTTC.

The chain couples TRBV14 to TRBJ1-1, with D uncertain. CDR3 length: 12 residues. The V gene lost 4 bases and the J gene lost 8 bases, with 11 bases spanning the gap. Germline V gene data show CDR1 as SGHDN and CDR2 as FVKESK. DNA for the CDR3: TGTGCCAGCAGCCGCTCGGCTAGGGAAGCTTTCTTT. Its protein product is CASSRSAREAFF.

This clonotype was found a few times. The V call is TRBV4-3, the J call TRBJ2-5; either TRBD1 or TRBD2 may fit D (6 bases each). Trimming left V 3 bases short and J 5 bases short, with 16 bases between. This CDR3 has 15 amino acids. CDR1 and CDR2 (germline): LGHNA, YSLEER. The CDR3 DNA follows: TGCGCCAGCAGCCATTTCTGGGGGGCGGCCGAGACCCAGTACTTC. Its translation: CASSHFWGAAETQYF.

This clonotype was seen only a few times. The CDR3: CSVYGGAETQYF. The CDR3 region has the DNA TGCAGCGTTTACGGGGGCGCGGAGACCCAGTACTTC. The chain combines TRBV29-1 with TRBJ2-5, with D possibly called TRBD1 or TRBD2 (6 bases each). This CDR3 contains 12 residues. CDR1 SQVTM and CDR2 ANQGSEA come from the germline V gene. V was shortened by 5 bases and J by 5 bases, with 12 bases between the two germline ends.

This clonotype occurred many times. The rearrangement joins TRBV5-1 to TRBJ2-3; 9 nucleotides agree with TRBD2. CDR1 and CDR2 from the germline V gene are SGHRS and YFSETQ. This CDR3 is built from 14 residues. V gave up 3 bases and J gave up 6 bases; unmatched junction bases: 5. The CDR3 DNA sequence: TGCGCCAGCAGCTGGGGACTAGCCTCCGATACGCAGTATTTT. Its translation: CASSWGLASDTQYF. The whole variable domain, remainder taken from reference TRBV5-1 and TRBJ2-3, is KAGVTQTPRYLIKTRGQQVTLSCSPISGHRSVSWYQQTPGQGLQFLFEYFSETQRNKGNFPGRFSGRQFSNSRSEMNVSTLELGDSALYLCASSWGLASDTQYFGPGTRLTVL.

The chain couples TRBV6-5 to TRBJ2-1; D may be TRBD2 (6 bases). V lost 4 bases to trimming and J lost 2 bases, with 15 bases between them. This CDR3 region has 16 residues. CDR1 and CDR2 from the germline V gene are MNHEY and SVGAGI. The CDR3 here is CASSSRGAGAYNEQFF. For the CDR3, the DNA is TGTGCCAGCAGTTCGCGCGGGGCCGGGGCCTACAATGAGCAGTTCTTC.

This clonotype was recorded many times. The rearrangement joins TRBV12-3 or TRBV12-4 to TRBJ2-3; no clear D. With 5 bases removed from V and 1 base from J, the gap between germline ends came to 10 bases. There are 14 residues in the CDR3. CDR3 loop: CASSTGPGTDTQYF. CDR3 DNA sequence: TGTGCCAGCAGTACTGGACCGGGCACAGATACGCAGTATTTT.

The chain employs TRBV5-1 and TRBJ2-5; D ambiguous. The CDR3 consists of 14 residues. Germline CDR1 is SGHRS and CDR2 is YFSETQ. Trimming removed 0 bases at V and 5 bases at J, with 11 bases between. The CDR3 here is CASSLVIPPETQYF. The CDR3 DNA reads TGCGCCAGCAGCTTGGTTATCCCCCCGGAGACCCAGTACTTC.

The CDR3, as DNA: TGCGCCAGCAGCCGGACTAGCGGGGGGCTCGATACGCAGTATTTT. It translates to CASSRTSGGLDTQYF. J is TRBJ2-3 and V is TRBV5-1, with 14 bases identical to TRBD2. The CDR3 has 15 residues. In germline, CDR1 is SGHRS, CDR2 YFSETQ. J was trimmed by 6 bases and V by 4 bases; bases with no gene match: 4. Full variable domain (remainder filled in from reference TRBV5-1 and TRBJ2-3): KAGVTQTPRYLIKTRGQQVTLSCSPISGHRSVSWYQQTPGQGLQFLFEYFSETQRNKGNFPGRFSGRQFSNSRSEMNVSTLELGDSALYLCASSRTSGGLDTQYFGPGTRLTVL.

This clonotype was detected only a few times. V gene TRBV5-5 combines with J gene TRBJ1-5; TRBD1 aligns across 7 bases. The J segment lost 4 bases and the V segment lost 3 bases, leaving 4 bases of the junction unmatched. This CDR3 spans 14 amino acids. CDR1 is SGHKS and CDR2 is YYEKEE in the germline V gene (reference sequence). DNA for the CDR3: TGTGCCAGCAGCTCCCAACAGGGGAATCAGCCCCAGCATTTT. Its translation is CASSSQQGNQPQHF.

There are a few counts of this clonotype. V and J are TRBV7-2 and TRBJ2-3; TRBD1 might be the D (6 bases). The CDR3 totals 16 residues. The germline V gene has CDR1 SGHTA and CDR2 FQGNSA. The V and J ends lost 5 bases and 2 bases respectively, with 17 bases between them. CDR3 region: CASSPRGPGLTDTQYF. CDR3 DNA sequence: TGTGCCAGCAGCCCCAGGGGCCCGGGGCTCACAGATACGCAGTATTTT.

The sample holds a few counts of this clonotype. The chain couples TRBV5-8 to TRBJ2-1, with D possibly matching TRBD2 (5 bases). Trimming removed 4 bases at V and 3 bases at J, with 11 bases between. The CDR3 has 14 residues. CDR1 and CDR2 (germline): SGHTS, YDEGEE. CDR3 in amino acids: CASSIGGLYNEQFF. DNA of the CDR3: TGTGCCAGCAGCATCGGCGGACTCTACAATGAGCAGTTCTTC.

The chain uses TRBV5-1 and TRBJ1-1; no clear D gene. This CDR3 comprises 13 residues. V was pared by 3 bases and J by 5 bases, with 11 bases between. CDR1 and CDR2 (germline): SGHRS, YFSETQ. CDR3: CASSSDVRTEAFF. CDR3 nucleotides: TGCGCCAGCAGCTCGGACGTCCGGACTGAAGCTTTCTTT.

The sample holds one count of this clonotype. This CDR3 is CASSPWGSSDIEQFF. The CDR3, as DNA: TGTGCCAGCTCACCATGGGGAAGTTCTGATATTGAACAGTTCTTC. This chain joins TRBV18 and TRBJ2-1; unclear D gene. CDR3 length equals 15 residues. V lost 2 bases and J 13 bases, leaving 21 bases between the germline ends. CDR1 is KGHSH, CDR2 LQKENI, per germline. Full variable domain (outside the CDR3, taken from reference TRBV18 and TRBJ2-1): NAGVMQNPRHLVRRRGQEARLRCSPMKGHSHVYWYRQLPEEGLKFMVYLQKENIIDESGMPKERFSAEFPKEGPSILRIQQVVRGDSAAYFCASSPWGSSDIEQFFGPGTRLTVL.

The chain uses TRBV7-8 and TRBJ2-7; weak D call: TRBD2 (6 bases). The CDR3 spans 17 residues. Trimming pared 5 bases from V and 0 bases from J, leaving 20 bases between. Germline V gene sequence: CDR1 SGHVS, CDR2 FQNEAQ. The CDR3 sequence: CASSTHRRGIGSYEQYF. The CDR3 nucleotides are TGTGCCAGCAGCACCCACCGACGGGGGATCGGCTCCTACGAGCAGTACTTC.

In this sample, this clonotype turned up a few times. This sequence joins TRBV29-1 and TRBJ2-7; 7 bases align to TRBD1. The CDR3 has 15 residues. V shed 2 bases, J shed 1 base, and the junction held 8 bases outside the gene matches. CDR1 is SQVTM, CDR2 ANQGSEA, per germline. The CDR3 DNA sequence: TGCAGCGTTGAAAGGGGGCTAGGACATTCCTACGAGCAGTACTTC. Protein: CSVERGLGHSYEQYF.

The rearrangement joins TRBV20-1 to TRBJ2-3; 7 bases are shared with TRBD2. The CDR3 length is 14 residues. Losses at the gene ends were 1 base for V and 3 bases for J; bases not matched to a gene: 4. CDR1 and CDR2 from the germline V gene are DFQATT and SNEGSKA (reference sequence). CDR3 sequence reads: CSARALAETDTQYF. CDR3 in DNA: TGCAGTGCTAGAGCCCTAGCGGAGACAGATACGCAGTATTTT.

This clonotype was observed a few times. The chain is built from TRBV24-1 and TRBJ2-2; D perhaps matches TRBD2 (6 bases). Trimming cost V 7 bases and J 4 bases, with 9 bases left between them. The germline V gene has CDR1 KGHDR and CDR2 SFDVKD. This CDR3 comprises 13 residues. The CDR3 loop reads CATRGEATGELFF. Written as DNA, the CDR3 is TGTGCCACCAGAGGGGAGGCCACCGGGGAGCTGTTTTTT.

This clonotype was seen repeatedly, ten times or more. This chain links TRBV5-1 with TRBJ2-1; TRBD2 agrees at 11 bases. Germline trimming cut 0 bases from V and 4 bases from J; bases unmatched to any gene: 3. There are 16 residues in the CDR3. Germline-derived CDR1 and CDR2 are SGHRS and YFSETQ. The CDR3 sequence: CASSLEASGGYNEQFF. CDR3 nucleotide sequence: TGCGCCAGCAGCTTGGAGGCTAGCGGGGGGTACAATGAGCAGTTCTTC. Supplemented by reference TRBV5-1 and TRBJ2-1, the full variable domain reads KAGVTQTPRYLIKTRGQQVTLSCSPISGHRSVSWYQQTPGQGLQFLFEYFSETQRNKGNFPGRFSGRQFSNSRSEMNVSTLELGDSALYLCASSLEASGGYNEQFFGPGTRLTVL.

Many counts were recorded for this clonotype. The chain joins TRBV5-1 to TRBJ1-6, with D perhaps TRBD1 (5 bases). The CDR3 has 15 residues. Germline assignment: CDR1 SGHRS and CDR2 YFSETQ. The V and J ends lost 4 bases and 0 bases respectively, with 8 bases between them. CDR3: CASSLTGSYNSPLHF. As DNA, the CDR3 is TGCGCCAGCAGCCTTACAGGCTCCTATAATTCACCCCTCCACTTT.

This clonotype was observed at least ten times. This chain connects TRBV12-3 or TRBV12-4 to TRBJ1-4, with D uncertain. V shed 3 bases and J shed 0 bases, with 8 bases lying between them. The CDR3 length is 15 residues. The CDR3 region is CASSLNWATNEKLFF. CDR3 DNA sequence: TGTGCCAGCAGTTTGAACTGGGCAACTAATGAAAAACTGTTTTTT.

This clonotype has ten or more counts. This chain links TRBV11-2 with TRBJ2-1, with 7 bases aligning to TRBD2. The CDR3 consists of 12 residues. CDR1 is SGHAT and CDR2 is FQNNGV in the germline V gene. J gave up 12 bases and V 5 bases, and 7 bases lay outside the gene matches. The CDR3 bases are TGTGCCAGCAGCCACGGGGGGTTCCGGCAGTTCTTC. Encoded protein: CASSHGGFRQFF. Full variable domain (remainder filled in from reference TRBV11-2 and TRBJ2-1): EAGVAQSPRYKIIEKRQSVAFWCNPISGHATLYWYQQILGQGPKLLIQFQNNGVVDDSQLPKDRFSAERLKGVDSTLKIQPAKLEDSAVYLCASSHGGFRQFFGPGTRLTVL.